This TCR beta chain was captured in a study of T and B cells in COVID-19 patients. Study in general: Most recovered patients had mild to moderate COVID-19 treated as outpatients. About 90% of the roughly 20 active-infection patients had comorbidities associated with unfavorable COVID-19 outcome. Whole-study results and caveats: CD4+, regulatory T cell, CD8+ and sorted SARS-CoV-2-responsive or tetramer+ T cells were not yet sequenced. Clonality of TRB repertoires was high in active COVID-19; recovery brought above-healthy diversity and richness.

This clonotype has only a few counts. Its antigen is unknown. TRB rearrangements were amplified by multiplex PCR with BIOMED2 TRB-A/B primers. Each CDR3 protein is one row after TCRdb ran MiXCR on the multiplex PCR reads. The sample has approximately 6,700 distinct CDR3 sequences, about 22% seen once. Each TRB amplification used 250-500 ng of genomic DNA from blood. This TCR derives from a human donor who had recovered from COVID-19. Sequencing was done on a sample of blood.

CDR3 sequence: CATNRGGGTGELFF. The CDR3 bases are TGTGCCACCAATCGAGGGGGTGGCACCGGGGAGCTGTTTTTT. V is TRBV12-3 or TRBV12-4 and J is TRBJ2-2; maybe TRBD1 (6 bases). The CDR3 has 14 residues. With 10 bases removed from V and 4 bases from J, the gap between germline ends came to 16 bases.